This is a list of T cell receptor beta chains from one sample in a study of cytomegalovirus exposure and HLA in healthy donors. The assay was immunoSEQ multiplex PCR, and TCRdb's table has in-frame clones only and misses some. The sample contains some 98,000 clones, roughly 87% of which appear only once. The material sequenced was PBMCs. All receptors come from a man aged 18 to 35 in good health and CMV-seropositive. CDR3s leave out the opening cysteine and the closing phenylalanine or tryptophan. Clone size is not always given. Where it is, it says once, few, many or a class for expanded clones.

CDR3 length | clone size | J gene | V gene | CDR3 protein
12 | - | TRBJ1-4 | TRBV6-5 | ASSQGQGEEKLF
13 | few | TRBJ2-2 | TRBV4-3 | ASSQAGVGSGELF
12 | - | TRBJ2-5 | TRBV11-3 | ASSLVRAGETQY
16 | - | TRBJ2-2 | TRBV21-1 | ASSKVFTSGENTGELF
15 | - | TRBJ1-1 | TRBV4-2 | ASSQGDMREKNTEAF
12 | - | TRBJ1-1 | TRBV5-6 | ASSLDRGNTEAF
11 | - | TRBJ2-7 | TRBV4-3 | ASRPSDSYEQY
13 | - | TRBJ2-1 | TRBV9 | ASSPSGGAYNEQF
11 | once | TRBJ1-5 | TRBV6-4 | ASSDGTEQPQH
15 | - | TRBJ2-7 | TRBV7-9 | ASNEKEYGTDSYEQY
11 | - | TRBJ2-5 | TRBV19 | ASNRQGRETQY
10 | few | TRBJ1-5 | TRBV19 | ASTDTDQPQH
14 | - | TRBJ1-4 | TRBV5-8 | ASSFGTDAFNEKLF
13 | - | TRBJ2-7 | TRBV7-7 | ASSSVKAGGNEQY
13 | - | TRBJ1-2 | TRBV11-2 | ASSQAPGWGDGYT
12 | - | TRBJ2-2 | TRBV5-1 | ASTVQGVTGELF
13 | few | TRBJ2-3 | TRBV4-3 | ASSQDSLPPGTQY
13 | - | TRBJ1-1 | TRBV27 | ASSWAATGTTEAF
10 | few | TRBJ1-2 | TRBV19 | ASRTGVGGYT
13 | - | TRBJ2-3 | TRBV6-5 | ASSYSGRLTDTQY
13 | - | TRBJ2-2 | TRBV5-1 | ASSLERANTGELF
13 | - | TRBJ2-7 | TRBV25-1 | ASSPENRGDHEQY
17 | - | TRBJ2-7 | TRBV7-2 | ASSLSGRSLAGGPREQY
12 | - | TRBJ1-5 | TRBV6-1 | ASSGRTGSQPQH
12 | - | TRBJ2-1 | TRBV5-6 | ASSTGGSYNEQF
13 | - | TRBJ2-7 | TRBV12-2 | ASRPGTSGSHEQY
14 | - | TRBJ2-1 | TRBV4-3 | ASSQRSAGSDNEQF
12 | - | TRBJ2-3 | TRBV6-6 | ASAVRVRTDTQY
15 | - | TRBJ2-5 | TRBV5-1 | ASSPGQGALDWETQY
17 | - | TRBJ1-1 | TRBV10-1 | ASSDPSDPPRGLNTEAF
13 | - | TRBJ2-6 | TRBV27 | ASSSGVLGANVLT
13 | - | TRBJ2-1 | TRBV7-9 | ASSHEGLAGVEQF
12 | - | TRBJ2-5 | TRBV5-1 | ASSLQGSTGTQY
12 | - | TRBJ2-7 | TRBV7-8 | ASSLARLSYEQY
13 | - | TRBJ2-1 | TRBV15 | ATSREMTVTNEQF
12 | - | TRBJ1-2 | TRBV5-4 | ASSLAIANYGYT
12 | once | TRBJ1-1 | TRBV11-2 | ASSLAVSNTEAF
11 | - | TRBJ2-7 | TRBV7-3 | ASSLGGSDEQY
14 | - | TRBJ2-1 | TRBV11-3 | ASSLSSGRSWNEQF
13 | - | TRBJ2-5 | TRBV21-1 | ASSKYRTEQETQY
14 | - | TRBJ1-3 | TRBV7-6 | ASSLGSHNSGNTIY
13 | - | TRBJ2-5 | TRBV6-1 | ASILGGRRIETQY
12 | - | TRBJ2-1 | TRBV25-1 | ASSERGLYNEQF
13 | - | TRBJ1-1 | TRBV13 | ASSLAPRGNTEAF
13 | - | TRBJ1-2 | TRBV5-1 | ASSPGSGQRYGYT
12 | - | TRBJ2-5 | TRBV7-6 | ASSLGSGVKTQY
12 | - | TRBJ1-3 | TRBV28 | ASSPEGSGNTIY
11 | - | TRBJ1-1 | TRBV7-9 | ASSLTSNTEAF
11 | - | TRBJ1-2 | TRBV7-2 | ASSLARESGYT
13 | - | TRBJ2-5 | TRBV5-5 | ASSQKIANQETQY
15 | - | TRBJ2-1 | TRBV5-6 | ASSSDLAGSPYNEQF
13 | - | TRBJ2-7 | TRBV5-8 | ASRYGTGARHEQY
11 | - | TRBJ1-5 | TRBV11-2 | ASSSDSYQPQH
13 | - | TRBJ2-3 | TRBV2 | ASSEGLAGRSTQY